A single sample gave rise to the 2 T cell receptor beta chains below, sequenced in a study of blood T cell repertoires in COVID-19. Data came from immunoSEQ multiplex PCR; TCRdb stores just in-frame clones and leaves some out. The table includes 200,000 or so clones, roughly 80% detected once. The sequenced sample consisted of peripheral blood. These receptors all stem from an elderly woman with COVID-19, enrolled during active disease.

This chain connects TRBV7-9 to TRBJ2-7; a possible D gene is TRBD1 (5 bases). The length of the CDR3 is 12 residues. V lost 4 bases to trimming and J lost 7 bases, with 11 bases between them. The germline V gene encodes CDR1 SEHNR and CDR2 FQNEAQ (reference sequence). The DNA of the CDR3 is TGTGCCAGCAGCTCCTCCTGGACAGAGCAGTACTTC. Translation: CASSSSWTEQYF.

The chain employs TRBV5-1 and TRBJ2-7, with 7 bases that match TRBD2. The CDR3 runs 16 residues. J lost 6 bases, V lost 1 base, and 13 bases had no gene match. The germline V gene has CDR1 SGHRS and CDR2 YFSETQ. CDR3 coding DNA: TGCGCCAGCAGCTTGTCCTCAGCGGGAAGAGCGGGCGAGCAGTACTTC. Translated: CASSLSSAGRAGEQYF.